This T cell receptor (beta chain) was sequenced in a study of blood T cells in healthy people across ages. This clonotype was picked up a small number of times. The target antigen is unknown. V was clipped by 6 bases and J by 4 bases, with 18 bases between them. Germline V gene lookup returns CDR1 DFQATT and CDR2 SNEGSKA (reference sequence). The CDR3 is made up of 14 amino acids. Study-wide findings and caveats: Unsorted PBMC input precluded a conclusive naive versus antigen-experienced comparison. Roughly linear age-related decline in beta diversity appeared, significant by age about 40.

Then a second PCR, running about 6 to 11 cycles, was carried out with a sample-barcoded 5' primer and a J-beta primer mix. Each sample provided no less than 2.5 million CDR3-containing paired-end reads. TCRdb reanalysed the 5' RACE reads using MiXCR and keeps one entry per CDR3 protein. The sample carries about 1 million distinct CDR3 sequences, under 30% recorded once. These sequences were also reported in another study, on T cells of mothers and their children. That publication notes: The second PCR's M1S primer added sample barcodes and 2-4 random nucleotides.

Sequenced input: blood. The chain carries TRBV20-1 and TRBJ1-2; a weak D match, TRBD1 (5 bases). The receptor was isolated from a girl under 10 years old in good health. This CDR3 is CSARGDGGFYGYTF. The CDR3, as DNA: TGCAGTGCCCGGGGAGACGGGGGATTCTATGGCTACACCTTC.